Listed below are T cell receptor beta chains from one sample, sequenced in a study of blood T cell repertoires in COVID-19. Generated by immunoSEQ multiplex PCR, the TCRdb table keeps only in-frame clones and is missing some. The data show 45,000 to 55,000 clones, around 84% seen once. Sequences were obtained from peripheral blood. The receptor set was obtained from a man between 65 and 80 years old with active COVID-19. The CDR3 runs from the conserved cysteine through the conserved F or W. A D gene is named only where the DNA matches it firmly. For some rows the clone size is stated as once, few or many, or as a class when expanded; others skip it.

D	V	size	J	length	CDR3	DNA
-	TRBV6-5	-	TRBJ2-7	14	CASSPSAGLLEQYF	TGTGCCAGCAGTCCCTCCGCGGGGCTCTTAGAGCAGTACTTC
-	TRBV24-1	once	TRBJ1-2	14	CATSDSDRTYGYTF	TGTGCCACCAGTGATTCAGACAGGACCTATGGCTACACCTTC
-	TRBV6-2/TRBV6-3	-	TRBJ1-1	15	CASSYQDMSYTEAFF	TGTGCCAGCAGTTACCAGGACATGTCTTACACTGAAGCTTTCTTT
TRBD1	TRBV5-8	-	TRBJ1-4	16	CASSMTGGIKEEKLFF	TGTGCCAGCAGCATGACAGGGGGCATAAAGGAGGAAAAACTGTTTTTT
-	TRBV7-2	-	TRBJ1-3	14	CASSPGHSGNTIYF	TGTGCCAGCAGTCCAGGTCACTCTGGAAACACCATATATTTT
TRBD1	TRBV9	-	TRBJ2-5	15	CASSVGQGAGETQYF	TGTGCCAGCAGCGTGGGACAGGGCGCGGGGGAGACCCAGTACTTC
-	TRBV10-3	-	TRBJ1-1	13	CAIGKGLGTEAFF	TGTGCCATCGGGAAGGGGCTAGGGACTGAAGCTTTCTTT
TRBD1	TRBV7-9	-	TRBJ1-2	17	CASSLLDRDRESYGYTF	TGTGCCAGCAGCTTATTGGACCGGGACAGGGAGTCCTATGGCTACACCTTC
TRBD2	TRBV7-2	-	TRBJ2-5	16	CASSPRTSGGIVTQYF	TGTGCCAGCAGCCCACGGACTAGCGGGGGAATTGTGACCCAGTACTTC
-	TRBV6-2/TRBV6-3	few	TRBJ1-2	12	CASSYGDWGYTF	TGTGCCAGCAGTTACGGAGATTGGGGCTACACCTTC
TRBD2	TRBV4-1	-	TRBJ2-7	15	CASSQTSGSSYEQYF	TGCGCCAGCAGCCAAACTAGCGGGAGCTCCTACGAGCAGTACTTC
-	TRBV3-1/TRBV3-2	-	TRBJ2-7	13	CASSHSAGGVLYF	TGTGCCAGCAGCCATTCCGCTGGGGGCGTACTGTACTTC
-	TRBV12-3/TRBV12-4	once	TRBJ1-5	12	CASSGAQGPQHF	TGTGCCAGCAGTGGGGCCCAAGGGCCCCAGCATTTT
-	TRBV7-8	-	TRBJ1-6	15	CASVQRSSYNSPLHF	TGTGCCAGCGTACAGCGGTCCTCCTATAATTCACCCCTCCACTTT
TRBD1	TRBV6-5	-	TRBJ1-2	15	CASSYSIGQVDGYTF	TGTGCCAGCAGTTACTCGATCGGACAGGTCGATGGCTACACCTTC
-	TRBV6-1	-	TRBJ1-2	14	CASSQTSGGYGYTF	TGTGCCAGCAGTCAGACATCGGGAGGGTATGGCTACACCTTC
-	TRBV9	-	TRBJ2-2	14	CASSVGANTGELFF	TGTGCCAGCAGCGTAGGGGCTAACACCGGGGAGCTGTTTTTT
TRBD2	TRBV9	-	TRBJ2-1	15	CASSGTSGAYNEQFF	TGTGCCAGCAGCGGGACTAGCGGGGCCTACAATGAGCAGTTCTTC
-	TRBV5-1	-	TRBJ2-2	16	CASSPDGGANTGELFF	TGCGCCAGCAGCCCCGATGGAGGCGCGAACACCGGGGAGCTGTTTTTT
-	TRBV9	-	TRBJ2-2	18	CASSVGVIVAGNTGELFF	TGTGCCAGCAGCGTAGGGGTCATTGTCGCGGGAAACACCGGGGAGCTGTTTTTT
TRBD2	TRBV11-2	-	TRBJ2-2	17	CASSRLAGGRGTGELFF	TGTGCCAGCAGCCGACTAGCGGGGGGACGGGGCACCGGGGAGCTGTTTTTT
TRBD2	TRBV6-2/TRBV6-3	-	TRBJ2-3	16	CASSQGLAGGIDTQYF	TGTGCCAGCAGTCAGGGACTAGCGGGGGGAATAGATACGCAGTATTTT
-	TRBV2	-	TRBJ1-1	13	CASSGDRNTEAFF	TGTGCCAGCAGTGGTGACAGGAACACTGAAGCTTTCTTT
-	TRBV5-1	large	TRBJ1-4	15	CASSLVGGVNEKLFF	TGCGCCAGCAGCTTGGTCGGAGGGGTAAATGAAAAACTGTTTTTT
-	TRBV18	-	TRBJ2-7	12	CASSGQTYEQYF	TGTGCCAGCTCAGGGCAGACCTACGAGCAGTACTTC
TRBD2	TRBV3-1/TRBV3-2	-	TRBJ2-1	13	CASSLTREGEQFF	TGTGCCAGCAGCCTTACGAGGGAGGGTGAGCAGTTCTTC
-	TRBV15	once	TRBJ1-4	15	CATSRDRGSNEKLFF	TGTGCCACCAGCAGAGACAGGGGCTCTAATGAAAAACTGTTTTTT
TRBD1	TRBV6-5	-	TRBJ2-5	15	CASSLKQGNPETQYF	TGTGCCAGCAGCCTCAAACAGGGGAATCCGGAGACCCAGTACTTC
-	TRBV7-3	few	TRBJ2-1	15	CASSPSPQGYNEQFF	TGTGCCAGCAGCCCTTCCCCACAGGGCTACAATGAGCAGTTCTTC
-	TRBV4-3	-	TRBJ1-1	15	CASSQRGRLGTEAFF	TGCGCCAGCAGCCAACGCGGGAGACTGGGCACTGAAGCTTTCTTT
TRBD1	TRBV6-4	-	TRBJ2-3	14	CASSGTGGTDTQYF	TGTGCCAGCAGTGGGACAGGGGGCACAGATACGCAGTATTTT
TRBD1	TRBV12-5	few	TRBJ1-5	17	CASGSGGTVTLNQPQHF	TGTGCTAGTGGTTCGGGGGGGACAGTGACCTTAAATCAGCCCCAGCATTTT
TRBD1	TRBV6-5	once	TRBJ2-7	15	CASSRDRGGSGEQYF	TGTGCCAGCAGTCGGGACAGGGGAGGCTCTGGCGAGCAGTACTTC
-	TRBV28	-	TRBJ1-2	11	CASSLQFSYTF	TGTGCCAGCAGTTTACAGTTCAGCTACACCTTC
-	TRBV28	few	TRBJ1-2	12	CASSLRLYGYTF	TGTGCCAGCAGTCTGCGACTATATGGCTACACCTTC
-	TRBV6-6	-	TRBJ2-1	12	CASSYFGYEQFF	TGTGCCAGCAGTTATTTCGGGTATGAGCAGTTCTTC
TRBD2	TRBV12-3/TRBV12-4	-	TRBJ2-2	12	CASSRGAGELFF	TGTGCCAGCTCTCGGGGGGCCGGGGAGCTGTTTTTT
TRBD1	TRBV6-2/TRBV6-3	-	TRBJ1-6	18	CASSPTGQGISGNSPLHF	TGTGCCAGCAGCCCTACTGGACAGGGGATTTCGGGAAATTCACCCCTCCACTTT
-	TRBV16	-	TRBJ1-2	12	CASSQGLAGYTF	TGTGCCAGCAGCCAAGGTCTCGCGGGCTACACCTTC
-	TRBV7-2	-	TRBJ2-1	14	CASSLSRSNNEQFF	TGTGCCAGCAGCTTAAGCAGGTCCAACAATGAGCAGTTCTTC
TRBD1	TRBV5-1	-	TRBJ1-2	16	CASSLGSGQAPGGYTF	TGCGCCAGCAGCTTGGGGTCAGGACAGGCCCCCGGGGGCTACACCTTC
TRBD2	TRBV7-2	-	TRBJ2-1	15	CASSPQRGDYNEQFF	TGTGCCAGCAGCCCTCAGCGGGGCGACTACAATGAGCAGTTCTTC